The rows below give T cell receptor beta chains drawn from one sample of a study of identical twins. MiXCR, applied by TCRdb to the 5' RACE reads, yields one record per CDR3 protein. The sample contains hundreds of thousands of distinct CDR3 sequences, roughly 12% of which appear only once. This sample also appeared in a second study, on yellow fever vaccine responses in identical twins.

Sequenced sample: PBMCs. The origin of the receptors is a woman in her late teens or twenties in good health. The CDR3 runs from the conserved cysteine through the conserved F or W. The D gene is left open where the match is weak. Where a row states a size, it is once, few, many or the class of an expanded clone; other rows omit it.

TRBJ2-6	few	TRBV6-1	-	CASSEAPGQSSGANVLTF	TGTGCCAGCAGTGAAGCTCCGGGGCAAAGCTCTGGGGCCAACGTCCTGACTTTC
TRBJ1-1	few	TRBV6-1	TRBD1	CASREPGQMNTEAFF	TGTGCCAGCAGGGAACCGGGACAGATGAACACTGAAGCTTTCTTT
TRBJ2-7	-	TRBV19	-	CASSSNSGYEQYF	TGTGCCAGTAGTAGTAACTCAGGGTACGAGCAGTACTTC
TRBJ2-3	-	TRBV6-2/TRBV6-3	-	CASSGTVTTDTQYF	TGTGCCAGCAGTGGCACAGTCACCACAGATACGCAGTATTTT
TRBJ2-3	few	TRBV20-1	-	CSAREDSTDTQYF	TGCAGTGCTAGAGAAGACAGCACAGATACGCAGTATTTT
TRBJ2-2	-	TRBV7-9	-	CASSFPASGDTMELLF	TGTGCCAGCAGCTTCCCGGCGTCGGGAGACACCATGGAGCTGCTTTTT
TRBJ1-1	many	TRBV20-1	-	CSARGDTEAFF	TGCAGTGCTAGAGGGGACACTGAAGCTTTCTTT
TRBJ2-6	few	TRBV6-1	-	CASTPHAQANVLTF	TGTGCCAGCACCCCACACGCCCAAGCCAACGTCCTGACTTTC
TRBJ1-2	-	TRBV10-3	-	CAISLGDNGYGYTF	TGTGCCATCAGCCTCGGGGACAATGGTTATGGCTACACCTTC
TRBJ2-5	-	TRBV11-2	-	CASSLSARGGGYETQYF	TGTGCCAGCAGCTTATCCGCCAGGGGGGGTGGTTATGAGACCCAGTACTTC
TRBJ2-5	-	TRBV6-4	-	CASSDSMNQETQYF	TGTGCCAGCAGTGACTCGATGAACCAAGAGACCCAGTACTTC
TRBJ1-1	-	TRBV29-1	-	CSYGQNTEAFF	TGCAGCTATGGACAGAACACTGAAGCTTTCTTT
TRBJ1-3	few	TRBV5-1	-	CASSLEGWSGNTIYF	TGCGCCAGCAGCTTGGAAGGGTGGTCTGGAAACACCATATATTTT
TRBJ2-1	-	TRBV24-1	TRBD1	CATEHTGTGVSEQFF	TGTGCCACCGAACACACCGGGACAGGGGTTAGTGAGCAGTTCTTC
TRBJ2-5	-	TRBV20-1	TRBD2	CSARELPGTSGQETQYF	TGCAGTGCTAGAGAGCTCCCCGGGACTAGCGGACAAGAGACCCAGTACTTC
TRBJ2-1	-	TRBV20-1	-	CSVSPIYNEQFF	TGCAGTGTCAGTCCTATCTACAATGAGCAGTTCTTC
TRBJ2-1	few	TRBV25-1	-	CASSERGSIYNEQFF	TGTGCCAGCAGTGAAAGGGGCTCAATTTACAATGAGCAGTTCTTC
TRBJ2-1	-	TRBV20-1	-	CSGERHNEQFF	TGCAGTGGGGAGCGCCACAATGAGCAGTTCTTC
TRBJ2-2	many	TRBV29-1	-	CSVGPNTGELFF	TGCAGCGTTGGACCAAACACCGGGGAGCTGTTTTTT
TRBJ2-1	-	TRBV25-1	TRBD2	CASSEPLAGGPEQFF	TGTGCCAGCAGTGAACCCCTAGCGGGAGGGCCTGAGCAGTTCTTC
TRBJ2-1	-	TRBV28	TRBD2	CASSPAGGVDEQFF	TGTGCCAGCAGTCCAGCGGGAGGCGTAGATGAGCAGTTCTTC
TRBJ1-4	few	TRBV27	-	CASSPGLLSTNEKLFF	TGTGCCAGCAGTCCGGGCCTCCTCTCAACTAATGAAAAACTGTTTTTT
TRBJ2-6	few	TRBV3-1	TRBD2	CASSPSGGATGANVLTF	TGTGCCAGCAGCCCTAGCGGGGGGGCCACTGGGGCCAACGTCCTGACTTTC
TRBJ2-5	many	TRBV4-2	TRBD2	CASSQVSGNQETQYF	TGTGCCAGCAGCCAAGTTAGCGGGAACCAAGAGACCCAGTACTTC
TRBJ1-4	-	TRBV7-9	-	CASSPRVGGEKLFF	TGTGCCAGCAGCCCCAGGGTTGGAGGTGAAAAACTGTTTTTT
TRBJ1-2	few	TRBV7-2	-	CASSLAGLASYGYTF	TGTGCCAGCAGCTTAGCCGGGTTGGCCTCCTATGGCTACACCTTC
TRBJ2-5	few	TRBV9	-	CASSPGSSGAQETQYF	TGTGCCAGCAGCCCCGGTAGTAGCGGAGCTCAAGAGACCCAGTACTTC
TRBJ2-2	many	TRBV7-9	TRBD2	CASSGGSGIFSGELFF	TGTGCCAGCAGTGGAGGGAGCGGGATTTTTTCCGGGGAGCTGTTTTTT
TRBJ2-1	few	TRBV7-2	TRBD2	CASSFASGSYNEQFF	TGTGCCAGCAGCTTTGCTAGCGGGAGTTACAATGAGCAGTTCTTC
TRBJ2-3	few	TRBV19	-	CASSPGQWGADTQYF	TGTGCCAGTAGTCCCGGACAGTGGGGCGCAGATACGCAGTATTTT
TRBJ2-3	few	TRBV15	TRBD2	CATSKKLAVEFDTQYF	TGTGCCACCAGCAAAAAACTAGCGGTCGAGTTCGATACGCAGTATTTT
TRBJ2-7	few	TRBV11-2	TRBD2	CASSLEGGLAGFYEQYF	TGTGCCAGCAGCTTAGAAGGTGGACTAGCGGGGTTCTACGAGCAGTACTTC